This section outlines one T cell receptor beta chain sequence together with its context. The protocol was immunoSEQ multiplex PCR, while the TCRdb copy is restricted to in-frame clones and leaves out a portion. The table records some 380,000 clones, around 87% of them present only once. These data are taken from a study of blood T cell repertoires in COVID-19. Study-level information: The cDNA or gDNA used as material had been derived from T cells, B-cell-depleted T cells, or PBMCs.

Residents of around 24 US areas, aged roughly 18 to 89 years, made up the participants. Participant-given clinical history determined each cohort assignment. Symptom resolution, clearance, or two negative PCRs marked the recovered donors of Cohort 3. V shed 6 bases and J 9 bases; nucleotides not matched to a gene: 2. This CDR3 is built from 13 residues. CDR1 is SNHLY and CDR2 is FYNNEI in the germline V gene. This chain connects TRBV2 to TRBJ1-6, with 10 bases that match TRBD1. This clonotype was obtained from a man in his thirties or forties who had recovered from COVID-19. Sample: PBMCs or T cells enriched from blood (not recorded which). CDR3 nucleotides: TGTGCCAGCAGGACAGGGGGCGGTTCACCCCTCCACTTT. Translation gives CASRTGGGSPLHF.